This TCR beta chain was documented in a study of T-cell reconstitution after alpha-beta-depleted transplantation in children. To note about this clonotype: Its antigen is not known.

For TCRbeta, the library was prepared with unique molecular identifiers. One entry per CDR3 protein, called by TCRdb with MiXCR from the PCR reads. The sample yields about 400,000 distinct CDR3 sequences, roughly 15% seen once. General study points: About two months after transplant, alpha-beta T cells reportedly came from several hundred expanded graft clones.

Germline lookup yields CDR1 LGHNA and CDR2 YNFKEQ. This CDR3 region has 16 residues. Trimming removed 0 bases at V and 3 bases at J, with 12 bases between. This clonotype was obtained from a boy younger than two who had a stem cell transplant for Wiskott-Aldrich syndrome, so the T cells may come from the graft donor. The gene calls are TRBV4-2 and TRBJ2-1, with D perhaps matching TRBD2 (6 bases). Here the sequenced sample was PBMCs, mostly from graft donor cells, taken 360 days after TCRalphabeta/CD19-depleted stem cell transplant. CDR3 in DNA: TGTGCCAGCAGCCAAGATGGGGACTCCCACTACAATGAGCAGTTCTTC. Translated: CASSQDGDSHYNEQFF.